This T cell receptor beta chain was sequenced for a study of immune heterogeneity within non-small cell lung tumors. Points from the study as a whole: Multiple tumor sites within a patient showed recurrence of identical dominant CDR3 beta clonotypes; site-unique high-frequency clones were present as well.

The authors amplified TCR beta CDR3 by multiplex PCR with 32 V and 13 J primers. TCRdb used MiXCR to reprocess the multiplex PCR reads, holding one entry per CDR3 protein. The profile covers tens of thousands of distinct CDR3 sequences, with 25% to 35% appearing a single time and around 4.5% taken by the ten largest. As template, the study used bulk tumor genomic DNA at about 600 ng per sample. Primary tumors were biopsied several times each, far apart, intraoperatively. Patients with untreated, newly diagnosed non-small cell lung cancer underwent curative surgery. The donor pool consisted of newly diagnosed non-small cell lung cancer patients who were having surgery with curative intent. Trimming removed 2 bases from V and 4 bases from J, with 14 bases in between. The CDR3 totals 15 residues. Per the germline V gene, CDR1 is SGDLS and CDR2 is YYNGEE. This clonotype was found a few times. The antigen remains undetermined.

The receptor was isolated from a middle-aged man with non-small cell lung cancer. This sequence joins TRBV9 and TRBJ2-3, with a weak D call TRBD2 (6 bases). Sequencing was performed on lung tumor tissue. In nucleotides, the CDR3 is TGTGCCAGCAGCGTGGGGGGAACAGCCCCAGATACGCAGTATTTT. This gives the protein CASSVGGTAPDTQYF.